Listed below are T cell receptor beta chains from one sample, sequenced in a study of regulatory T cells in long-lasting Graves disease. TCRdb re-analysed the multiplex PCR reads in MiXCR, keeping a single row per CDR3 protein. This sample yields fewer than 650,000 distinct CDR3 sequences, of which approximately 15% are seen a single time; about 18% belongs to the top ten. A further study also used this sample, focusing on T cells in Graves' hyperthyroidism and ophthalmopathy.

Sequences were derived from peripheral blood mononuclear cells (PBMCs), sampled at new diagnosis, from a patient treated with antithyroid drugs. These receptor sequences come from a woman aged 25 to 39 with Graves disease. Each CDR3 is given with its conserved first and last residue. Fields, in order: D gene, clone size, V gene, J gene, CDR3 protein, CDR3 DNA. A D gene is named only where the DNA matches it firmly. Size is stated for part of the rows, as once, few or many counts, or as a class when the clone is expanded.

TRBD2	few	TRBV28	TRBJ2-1	CASSLLVAGGFDEQFF	TGTGCCAGCAGTCTCTTGGTAGCGGGAGGGTTCGATGAGCAGTTCTTC
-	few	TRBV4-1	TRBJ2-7	CASSQLPPGEQYF	TGCGCCAGCAGCCAATTACCGCCCGGGGAGCAGTACTTC
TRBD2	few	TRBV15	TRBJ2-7	CATSRAGGSYEQYF	TGTGCCACCAGCAGAGCGGGAGGTTCCTACGAGCAGTACTTC
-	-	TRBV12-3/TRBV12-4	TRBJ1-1	CASFPGGLNTEAFF	TGTGCCAGTTTCCCCGGGGGTCTGAACACTGAAGCTTTCTTT
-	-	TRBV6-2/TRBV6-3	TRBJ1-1	CASFLSFRQSPYTEAFF	TGTGCCAGCTTTTTAAGCTTCCGCCAATCCCCGTACACTGAAGCTTTCTTT
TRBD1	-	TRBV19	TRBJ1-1	CASSIVPTGSTEAFF	TGTGCCAGTAGTATAGTTCCGACAGGGAGCACTGAAGCTTTCTTT
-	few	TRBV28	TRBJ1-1	CASYPLTGAGIGGNTEAFF	TGTGCCAGCTACCCCCTGACAGGAGCCGGGATTGGAGGGAACACTGAAGCTTTCTTT
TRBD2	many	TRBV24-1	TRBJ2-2	CATSRRGGTGELFF	TGTGCCACCAGTAGGCGGGGAGGGACCGGGGAGCTGTTTTTT
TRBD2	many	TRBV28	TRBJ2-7	CASSPGTSGDYEQYF	TGTGCCAGCAGTCCCGGGACTAGCGGGGACTACGAGCAGTACTTC
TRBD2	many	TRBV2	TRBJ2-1	CASSALAGEGGEQFF	TGTGCCAGCAGCGCACTAGCGGGAGAGGGAGGTGAGCAGTTCTTC
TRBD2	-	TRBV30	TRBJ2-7	CAWRTGTSGSGEQYF	TGTGCCTGGAGGACAGGGACTAGCGGGAGTGGCGAGCAGTACTTC
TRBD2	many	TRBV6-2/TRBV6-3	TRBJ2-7	CASSYSLLAGTDYEQYF	TGTGCCAGCAGTTATTCCCTACTAGCGGGTACCGACTACGAGCAGTACTTC
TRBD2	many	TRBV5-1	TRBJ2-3	CASSWTSGSRADTQYF	TGCGCCAGCAGCTGGACTAGCGGGAGTCGAGCAGATACGCAGTATTTT
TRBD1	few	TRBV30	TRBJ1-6	CAWSPKGTALLRSPLHF	TGTGCCTGGAGTCCCAAAGGGACAGCTCTACTCCGGTCACCCCTCCACTTT
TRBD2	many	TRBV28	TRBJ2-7	CASSSKKAREGSYEQYF	TGTGCCAGCAGTTCCAAGAAGGCGCGGGAGGGTTCCTACGAGCAGTACTTC
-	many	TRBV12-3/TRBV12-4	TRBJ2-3	CASRKKTGDTQYF	TGTGCCAGCAGAAAAAAGACAGGAGATACGCAGTATTTT
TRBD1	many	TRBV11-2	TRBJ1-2	CASRKLGTAIYGYTF	TGTGCCAGCAGGAAATTAGGGACAGCTATCTATGGCTACACCTTC
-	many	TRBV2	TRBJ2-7	CASSERFVRNEQYF	TGTGCCAGCAGTGAACGGTTCGTTCGTAACGAGCAGTACTTC
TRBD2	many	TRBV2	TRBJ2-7	CASSNGRGVSYEQYF	TGTGCCAGCTCTAACGGGAGGGGGGTCTCCTACGAGCAGTACTTC
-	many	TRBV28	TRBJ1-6	CASSSAQGNNSPLHF	TGTGCCAGCAGTTCAGCTCAGGGGAACAATTCACCCCTCCACTTT
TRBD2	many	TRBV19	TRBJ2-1	CASSSDQRLAGDFEQFF	TGTGCCAGTAGTTCTGATCAAAGGCTAGCGGGAGACTTTGAGCAGTTCTTC
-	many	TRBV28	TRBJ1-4	CASRTHREEREKLFF	TGTGCCAGCAGAACCCACAGGGAGGAACGTGAAAAACTGTTTTTT
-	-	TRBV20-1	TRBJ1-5	CSASRSGGFSNQPQHF	TGCAGTGCTAGTAGGAGTGGCGGGTTTAGCAATCAGCCCCAGCATTTT
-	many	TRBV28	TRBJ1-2	CASSLWQSNYGYTF	TGTGCCAGCAGTTTGTGGCAGTCTAACTATGGCTACACCTTC
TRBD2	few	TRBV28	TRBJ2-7	CASSTSPSGGSYF	TGTGCCAGCAGTACCTCCCCTAGCGGGGGTTCCTACTTC
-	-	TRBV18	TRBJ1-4	CASSNRGAGTNEKLFF	TGTGCCAGCTCTAACCGGGGGGCTGGGACTAATGAAAAACTGTTTTTT
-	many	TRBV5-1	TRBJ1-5	CASSLAGAGGNQPQHF	TGTGCCAGCAGCTTGGCCGGGGCAGGGGGCAATCAGCCCCAGCATTTT
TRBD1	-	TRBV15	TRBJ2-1	CATSRGQGFGRYNEQFF	TGTGCCACCAGCAGAGGACAGGGGTTTGGACGTTACAATGAGCAGTTCTTC
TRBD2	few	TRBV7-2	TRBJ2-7	CASSLAIAGVYEQYF	TGTGCCAGCAGCTTAGCTATAGCGGGAGTCTACGAGCAGTACTTC
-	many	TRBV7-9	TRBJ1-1	CASSPGLNLMNTEAFF	TGTGCCAGCAGCCCCGGTCTGAACCTGATGAACACTGAAGCTTTCTTT
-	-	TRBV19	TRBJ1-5	CASTVGRERSNQPQHF	TGTGCCAGTACCGTCGGGAGGGAGCGGAGCAATCAGCCCCAGCATTTT
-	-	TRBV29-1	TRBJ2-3	CSVVGGTDTQYF	TGCAGCGTTGTTGGGGGAACAGATACGCAGTATTTT
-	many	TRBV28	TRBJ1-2	CASSYLGVSVGYTF	TGTGCCAGCAGTTACCTAGGGGTTTCGGTGGGCTACACCTTC
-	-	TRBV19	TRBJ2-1	CASSPRVRYNEQFF	TGTGCCAGTAGTCCCCGTGTCCGATACAATGAGCAGTTCTTC
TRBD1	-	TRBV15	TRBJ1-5	CATSGVDRGLSNQPQHF	TGTGCCACCAGCGGGGTCGACAGGGGGCTTAGCAATCAGCCCCAGCATTTT
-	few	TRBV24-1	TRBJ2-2	CATSDPRVGSLNTGELFF	TGTGCCACCAGTGACCCCAGGGTCGGGAGTCTCAACACCGGGGAGCTGTTTTTT
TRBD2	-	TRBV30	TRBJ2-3	CAWTSGGPDTQYF	TGTGCCTGGACTAGCGGGGGCCCAGATACGCAGTATTTT
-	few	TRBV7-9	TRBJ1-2	CASSWDPSVGGYTF	TGTGCCAGCAGCTGGGACCCTTCCGTCGGTGGCTACACCTTC
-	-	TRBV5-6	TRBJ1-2	CASSLDLVQGPYGYTF	TGTGCCAGCAGCTTGGATCTCGTGCAGGGTCCCTATGGCTACACCTTC
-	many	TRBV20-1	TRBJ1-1	CSARVGVGTEAFF	TGCAGTGCTAGAGTAGGGGTTGGCACTGAAGCTTTCTTT
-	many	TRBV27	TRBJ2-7	CASSLSASGPNYEQYF	TGTGCCAGCAGTTTATCCGCCTCAGGGCCCAACTACGAGCAGTACTTC
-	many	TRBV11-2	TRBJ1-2	CASSLGGGAIYGYTF	TGTGCCAGCAGCTTAGGAGGCGGAGCGATCTATGGCTACACCTTC
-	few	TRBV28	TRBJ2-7	CAWGSEGYEQYF	TGTGCCTGGGGTTCCGAAGGCTACGAGCAGTACTTC
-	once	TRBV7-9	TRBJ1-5	CASSLNALGDQPQHF	TGTGCCAGCAGCTTAAATGCTTTGGGGGATCAGCCCCAGCATTTT
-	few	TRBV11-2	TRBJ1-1	CASSLGVGEAFF	TGTGCCAGCAGCCTAGGGGTAGGCGAAGCTTTCTTT
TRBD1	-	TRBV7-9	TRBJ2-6	CASSPGVRGGASLSGANVLTF	TGTGCCAGCAGCCCAGGCGTTAGAGGGGGCGCGAGCTTATCTGGGGCCAACGTCCTGACTTTC
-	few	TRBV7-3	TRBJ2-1	CASSLLHGGSEQFF	TGTGCCAGCAGCTTACTCCATGGGGGCTCCGAGCAGTTCTTC
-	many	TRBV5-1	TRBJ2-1	CASSPGTLNYNEQFF	TGCGCCAGCAGCCCTGGAACGTTAAACTACAATGAGCAGTTCTTC
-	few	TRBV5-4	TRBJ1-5	CASSFTSRGSSNQPQHF	TGTGCCAGCAGCTTTACGTCGAGAGGGAGTAGCAATCAGCCCCAGCATTTT
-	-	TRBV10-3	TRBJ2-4	CAISGGPTEAKNIQYF	TGTGCCATCAGTGGTGGACCAACCGAAGCCAAAAACATTCAGTACTTC
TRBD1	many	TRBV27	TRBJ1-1	CASEPGQGNTEAFF	TGTGCCAGCGAGCCGGGACAGGGTAACACTGAAGCTTTCTTT
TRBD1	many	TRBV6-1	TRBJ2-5	CASRALQGWETQYF	TGTGCCAGCAGGGCCCTACAGGGGTGGGAGACCCAGTACTTC
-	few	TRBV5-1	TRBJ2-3	CASTLAIRYPNTQYF	TGCGCCAGCACCCTGGCCATCAGGTATCCAAATACGCAGTATTTT
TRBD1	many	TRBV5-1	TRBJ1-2	CASSLAGGNGYTF	TGCGCCAGCAGCTTGGCAGGGGGCAATGGCTACACCTTC
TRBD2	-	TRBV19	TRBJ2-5	CASSGGQTKETQYF	TGTGCCAGCAGCGGGGGGCAGACCAAAGAGACCCAGTACTTC
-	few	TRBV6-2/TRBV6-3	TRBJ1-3	CASSSPGAVGNTIYF	TGTGCCAGCAGTTCACCAGGGGCTGTTGGAAACACCATATATTTT
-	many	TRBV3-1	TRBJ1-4	CASSSRLDEKLFF	TGTGCCAGCAGCTCTCGACTGGATGAAAAACTGTTTTTT
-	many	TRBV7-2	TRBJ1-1	CASSLGRPTEAFF	TGTGCCAGCAGCTTAGGACGGCCTACTGAAGCTTTCTTT